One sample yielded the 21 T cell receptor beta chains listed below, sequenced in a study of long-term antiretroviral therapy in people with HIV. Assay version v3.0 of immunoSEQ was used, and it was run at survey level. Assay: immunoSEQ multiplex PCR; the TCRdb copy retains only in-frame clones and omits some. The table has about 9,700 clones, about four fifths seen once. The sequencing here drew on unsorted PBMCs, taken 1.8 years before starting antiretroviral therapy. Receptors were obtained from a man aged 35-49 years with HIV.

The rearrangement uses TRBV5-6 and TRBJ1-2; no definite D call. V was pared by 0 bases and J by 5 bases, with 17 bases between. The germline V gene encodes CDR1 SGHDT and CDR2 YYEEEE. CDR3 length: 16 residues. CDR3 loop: CASSLASEQLTYGYTF. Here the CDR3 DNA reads TGTGCCAGCAGCTTGGCCAGTGAACAGCTCACATATGGCTACACCTTC.

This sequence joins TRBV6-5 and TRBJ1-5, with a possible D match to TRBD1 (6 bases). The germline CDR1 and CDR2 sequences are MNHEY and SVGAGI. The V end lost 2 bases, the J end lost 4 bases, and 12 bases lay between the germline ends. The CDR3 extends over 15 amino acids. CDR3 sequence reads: CASSYGRGMNQPQHF. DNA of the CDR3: TGTGCCAGCAGTTACGGCAGGGGAATGAATCAGCCCCAGCATTTT.

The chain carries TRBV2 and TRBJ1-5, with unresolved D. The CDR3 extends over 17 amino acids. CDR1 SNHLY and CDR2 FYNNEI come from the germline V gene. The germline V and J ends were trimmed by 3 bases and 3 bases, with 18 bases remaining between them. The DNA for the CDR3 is TGTGCCAGCAGTGATTCGCCGGTCCTATTTGACAATCAGCCCCAGCATTTT. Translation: CASSDSPVLFDNQPQHF.

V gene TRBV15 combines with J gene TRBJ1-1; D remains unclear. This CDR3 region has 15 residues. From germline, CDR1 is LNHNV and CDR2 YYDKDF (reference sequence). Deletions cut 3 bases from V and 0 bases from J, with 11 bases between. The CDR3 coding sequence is TGTGCCACCAGCAGTCACCTTGGCATGAACACTGAAGCTTTCTTT. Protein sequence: CATSSHLGMNTEAFF.

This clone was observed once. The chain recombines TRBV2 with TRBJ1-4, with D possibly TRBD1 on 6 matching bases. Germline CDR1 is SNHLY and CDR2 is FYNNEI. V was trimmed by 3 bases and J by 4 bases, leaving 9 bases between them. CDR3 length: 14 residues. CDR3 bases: TGTGCCAGCAGTGATGGACAGCGTAATGAAAAACTGTTTTTT. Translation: CASSDGQRNEKLFF.

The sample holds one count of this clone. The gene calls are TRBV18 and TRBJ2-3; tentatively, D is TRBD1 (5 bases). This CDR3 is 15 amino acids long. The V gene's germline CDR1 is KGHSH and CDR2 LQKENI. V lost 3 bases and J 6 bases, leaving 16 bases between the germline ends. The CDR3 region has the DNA TGTGCCAGCTCACCTCAAGGGGCAGGTTCGGATACGCAGTATTTT. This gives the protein CASSPQGAGSDTQYF. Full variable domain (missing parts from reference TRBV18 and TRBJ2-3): NAGVMQNPRHLVRRRGQEARLRCSPMKGHSHVYWYRQLPEEGLKFMVYLQKENIIDESGMPKERFSAEFPKEGPSILRIQQVVRGDSAAYFCASSPQGAGSDTQYFGPGTRLTVL.

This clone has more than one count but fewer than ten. This CDR3 reads CASSLSPGANGYTF. The CDR3 DNA sequence: TGTGCCAGCAGTTTATCGCCGGGGGCAAATGGCTACACCTTC. V and J are TRBV27 and TRBJ1-2; D is possibly TRBD1 (6 bases). This CDR3 spans 14 amino acids. Germline-derived CDR1 and CDR2 are MNHEY and SMNVEV (reference sequence). The germline V and J ends were trimmed by 0 bases and 6 bases, with 11 bases remaining between them.

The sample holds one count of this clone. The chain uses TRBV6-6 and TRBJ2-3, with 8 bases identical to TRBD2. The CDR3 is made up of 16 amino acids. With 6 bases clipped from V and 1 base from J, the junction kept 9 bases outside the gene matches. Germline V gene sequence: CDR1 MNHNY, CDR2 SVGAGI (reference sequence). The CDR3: CASSAGGGKGTDTQYF. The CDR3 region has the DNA TGTGCCAGCAGCGCCGGGGGGGGGAAAGGCACAGATACGCAGTATTTT.

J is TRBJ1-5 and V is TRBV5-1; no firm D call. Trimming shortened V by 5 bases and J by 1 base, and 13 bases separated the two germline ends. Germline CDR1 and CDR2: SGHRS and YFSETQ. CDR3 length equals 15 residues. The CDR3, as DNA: TGCGCCAGCAGGAATAATCCGGAGAGCAATCAGCCCCAGCATTTT. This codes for CASRNNPESNQPQHF.

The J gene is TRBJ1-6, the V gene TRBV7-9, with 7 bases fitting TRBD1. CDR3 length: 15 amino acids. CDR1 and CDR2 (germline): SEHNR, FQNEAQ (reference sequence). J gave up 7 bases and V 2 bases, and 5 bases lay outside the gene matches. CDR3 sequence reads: CASSLSDRVNSPLHF. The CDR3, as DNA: TGTGCCAGCAGCTTATCAGACAGGGTAAATTCACCCCTCCACTTT.

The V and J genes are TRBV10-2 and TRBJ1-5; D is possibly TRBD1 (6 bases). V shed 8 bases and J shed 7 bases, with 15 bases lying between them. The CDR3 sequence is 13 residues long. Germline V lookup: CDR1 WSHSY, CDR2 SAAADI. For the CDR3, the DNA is TGCGCCAGCGGGGGCCCGGGGGACCAGCCCCAGCATTTT. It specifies CASGGPGDQPQHF.

CDR3 DNA: TGTGCCAGCAGTTACGAGCGGGGGGGCTATGAGCAGTTCTTC. Its translation: CASSYERGGYEQFF. The chain joins TRBV6-5 to TRBJ2-1; 10 bases match TRBD2. The CDR3 is 14 amino acids. Germline V CDR1 and CDR2: MNHEY, SVGAGI. V shed 2 bases and J 8 bases; nucleotides not matched to a gene: 3.

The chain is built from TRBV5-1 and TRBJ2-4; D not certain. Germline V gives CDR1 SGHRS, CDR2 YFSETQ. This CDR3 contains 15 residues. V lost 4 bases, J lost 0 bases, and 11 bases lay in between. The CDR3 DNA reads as TGCGCCAGCAGCGGCGACCTCTTAGCCAAAAACATTCAGTACTTC. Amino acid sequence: CASSGDLLAKNIQYF.

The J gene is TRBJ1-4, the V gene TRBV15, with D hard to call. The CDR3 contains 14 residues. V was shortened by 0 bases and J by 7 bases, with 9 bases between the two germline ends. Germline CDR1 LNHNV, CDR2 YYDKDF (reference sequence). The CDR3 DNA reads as TGTGCCACCAGCAGAGATCGCTCGGGTGAAAAACTGTTTTTT. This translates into CATSRDRSGEKLFF.

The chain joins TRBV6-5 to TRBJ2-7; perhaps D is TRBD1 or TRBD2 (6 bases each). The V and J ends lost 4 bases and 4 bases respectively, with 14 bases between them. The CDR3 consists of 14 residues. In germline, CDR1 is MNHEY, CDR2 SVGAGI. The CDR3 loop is CASSSQGGFYEQYF. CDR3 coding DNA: TGTGCCAGCAGTTCTCAAGGGGGGTTTTACGAGCAGTACTTC.

CDR3 nucleotide sequence: TGTGCCAGCAGCCCGGGACACGGAAAGCGCGAGCAGTACTTC. It encodes CASSPGHGKREQYF. The V gene is TRBV7-2, the J gene TRBJ2-7, with D perhaps TRBD1 (6 bases). V gave up 5 bases and J gave up 6 bases, with 17 bases separating them. Germline assignment: CDR1 SGHTA and CDR2 FQGNSA. This CDR3 is built from 14 residues.

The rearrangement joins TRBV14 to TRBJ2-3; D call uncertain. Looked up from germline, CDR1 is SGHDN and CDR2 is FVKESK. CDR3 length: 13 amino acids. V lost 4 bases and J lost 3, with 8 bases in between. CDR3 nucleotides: TGTGCCAGCAGCCTCAGCTGGACAGATACGCAGTATTTT. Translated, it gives CASSLSWTDTQYF.

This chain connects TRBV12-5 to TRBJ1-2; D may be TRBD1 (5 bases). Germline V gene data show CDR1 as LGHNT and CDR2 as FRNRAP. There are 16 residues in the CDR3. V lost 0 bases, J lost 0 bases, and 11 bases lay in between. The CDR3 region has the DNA TGTGCTAGTGGTTTGGTTGACAGCCCGACTAACTATGGCTACACCTTC. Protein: CASGLVDSPTNYGYTF.

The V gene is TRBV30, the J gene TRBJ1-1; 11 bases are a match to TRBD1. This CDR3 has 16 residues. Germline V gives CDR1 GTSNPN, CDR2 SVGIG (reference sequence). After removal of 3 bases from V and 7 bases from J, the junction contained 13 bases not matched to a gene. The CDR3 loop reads CAWRTRTGGGLGEAFF. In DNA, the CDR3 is TGTGCCTGGAGGACTCGGACAGGGGGCGGTCTGGGTGAAGCTTTCTTT.

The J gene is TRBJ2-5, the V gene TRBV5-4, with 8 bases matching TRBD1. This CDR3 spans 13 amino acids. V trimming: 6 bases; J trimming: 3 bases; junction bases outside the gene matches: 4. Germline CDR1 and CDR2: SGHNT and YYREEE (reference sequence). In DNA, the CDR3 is TGTGCCAGCACACAGGGGGTGGAAGAGACCCAGTACTTC. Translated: CASTQGVEETQYF.

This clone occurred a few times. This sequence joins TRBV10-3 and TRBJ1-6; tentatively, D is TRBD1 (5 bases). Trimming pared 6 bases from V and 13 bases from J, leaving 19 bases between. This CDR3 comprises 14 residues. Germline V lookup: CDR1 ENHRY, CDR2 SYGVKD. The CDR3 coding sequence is TGTGCCATCAGCGTGGAAAGGGGAGAACAGCCCCTCCACTTT. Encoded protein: CAISVERGEQPLHF.